A selection of T cell receptor beta chains follows, all from one sample in a study of pediatric ulcerative colitis. Profiled with immunoSEQ multiplex PCR; TCRdb holds only in-frame clones, not every one. The table has approximately 37,000 clones, 60% to 85% seen once. Sequencing was performed on gut tissue. Receptors were obtained from a boy between 10 and 17 years old with severe ulcerative colitis. Both conserved end residues are trimmed from each CDR3.

TRBV5-1	TRBJ2-7	11	ASSWDRGDEQY
TRBV11-3	TRBJ2-1	13	ASSPRAGGHHEQF
TRBV5-1	TRBJ2-1	15	ASSLEGTGGSYNEQF
TRBV6-6	TRBJ2-7	13	ASSIREIGPYEQY
TRBV19	TRBJ1-2	12	ASNVGQGNYGYT
TRBV6-6	TRBJ1-6	12	ASSTGQGGSPLH
TRBV2	TRBJ1-3	13	ASSEHQYPGNTIY
TRBV6-5	TRBJ2-2	9	ATRGAGELF
TRBV4-1	TRBJ1-3	17	ASSQAPLTGGLTGNTIY
TRBV7-9	TRBJ2-5	14	ASSHPRGLAFGAQY
TRBV6-6	TRBJ2-1	11	ASSYGGINEQF
TRBV28	TRBJ2-7	12	ASSPGQGAYEQY
TRBV7-8	TRBJ2-7	9	ASSLSYEQY
TRBV7-9	TRBJ1-2	12	ASSFYTGFGGYT
TRBV6-5	TRBJ2-3	12	ASSYRPGTDTQY
TRBV27	TRBJ2-5	14	ASSLYLGGWGETQY
TRBV6-1	TRBJ2-5	11	AHRAGTQFTQY
TRBV7-2	TRBJ1-1	12	ASSQQDGYTEAF
TRBV29-1	TRBJ1-2	10	SVEGGVYGYT
TRBV6-1	TRBJ2-5	11	ASSGELQETQY
TRBV4-2	TRBJ2-7	13	ASSQDRGSSYGQY
TRBV5-4	TRBJ1-2	15	ASSLVQGATPAYGYT
TRBV7-2	TRBJ1-2	10	ASSTGVSGYT
TRBV28	TRBJ1-2	12	ASSLGVADYGYT
TRBV29-1	TRBJ1-2	11	SVGDRRDYGYT
TRBV7-2	TRBJ2-5	12	ASSRWGRQETQY
TRBV5-8	TRBJ1-6	12	ASSSDLTNSPLH
TRBV6-1	TRBJ2-7	13	ASSEAPGTRYEQY
TRBV5-1	TRBJ1-1	12	ASGRTGTNTEAF
TRBV5-1	TRBJ1-5	12	ASSLWPSNQPQH
TRBV7-6	TRBJ2-1	13	ASSLGGGSGNEQF
TRBV6-4	TRBJ2-3	11	ASSQGAPDTQY
TRBV6-5	TRBJ2-5	14	ASSYFHGGAQETQY
TRBV10-1	TRBJ1-1	10	ASSAPNTEAF
TRBV11-3	TRBJ2-2	13	ASSSWTDPTGELF
TRBV18	TRBJ2-7	9	ASSFGQGWY
TRBV20-1	TRBJ1-2	9	SAISVYGYT
TRBV27	TRBJ1-6	13	ASSPGRGHGSPLH
TRBV5-4	TRBJ2-7	10	ASSLEVGEQY
TRBV11-2	TRBJ1-3	12	ASSFRGYGNTIY
TRBV6-5	TRBJ1-1	12	ASSYSQGYTEAF
TRBV10-3	TRBJ1-1	10	AISTEINEAF
TRBV2	TRBJ1-4	11	ASSVGGYGKLF
TRBV5-6	TRBJ2-6	14	ASIGTARSGANVLT
TRBV5-8	TRBJ2-7	10	ASSLNNYEQY
TRBV2	TRBJ2-1	13	ASSDSGGSYNEQF
TRBV2	TRBJ2-1	14	AINSEAGGPYNEQF
TRBV27	TRBJ1-5	16	ASTISAQGCYSNQPQH
TRBV28	TRBJ1-2	10	ASYGTNYGYT
TRBV10-2	TRBJ2-7	14	ASSEPSAPGTYEQY
TRBV30	TRBJ1-2	14	AWQRGPTITNYGYT